The entry that follows covers one T cell receptor beta chain sequence. What it binds is unknown. The same CDR3 also results from other DNA sequences found in this sample. The sample is drawn from a study of shared clonotypes between healthy human individuals. Regarding the study as a whole: The naive CD4 repertoires of a handful of donors were compared, and roughly 5% of clonotypes were shared. Genetic and exposure-history diversity was limited by the few donors.

Per the original methods: With immunoSEQ giving junction-only sequences and no quality scores, filtering differed. The data were produced by immunoSEQ multiplex PCR, yet TCRdb's version contains in-frame clones alone and is incomplete. That table supplies the V and J calls and clone size; D and trimming were determined from the DNA. The profile shows about 2.3 million clones, less than 95% of them singletons. V trimming: 2 bases; J trimming: 1 base; junction bases outside the gene matches: 3. CDR3 size: 15 residues. From germline, CDR1 is SGDLS and CDR2 YYNGEE. The sequencing sample was made of naive CD4+ T cells from PBMCs. The subset was: CD45RA+ positively selected. The clonotype originates from a man younger than 35 in good health. Some clones in this sample may be carry-over from other donors' samples. The chain carries TRBV9 and TRBJ2-1; TRBD1 matches 7 bases. The chain's CDR3 is CASSVGDRSYNEQFF. CDR3 in DNA: TGTGCCAGCAGCGTTGGGGACAGATCCTACAATGAGCAGTTCTTC. The complete variable domain, with remaining parts taken from reference TRBV9 and TRBJ2-1, reads DSGVTQTPKHLITATGQRVTLRCSPRSGDLSVYWYQQSLDQGLQFLIQYYNGEERAKGNILERFSAQQFPDLHSELNLSSLELGDSALYFCASSVGDRSYNEQFFGPGTRLTVL.